This T cell receptor beta chain was recovered during a study of regulatory T cells in long-lasting Graves disease listed by TCRdb under 2021. At the level of the whole study: Persistent Graves' disease was defined as persistently positive TSH receptor autoantibodies together with antithyroid drug treatment for over 5 years. The study was conducted in China and was registered as a clinical trial. On average, persistent Graves' disease patients in the clinical cohort had been on antithyroid drugs for eight to twelve years. A total of roughly 35 samples underwent TCR sequencing: some 13 from persistent and 20 from newly diagnosed Graves' disease patients. Patients with persistent Graves' disease were compared with patients with newly diagnosed Graves' disease using TCR sequencing and RNA sequencing of peripheral blood.

As for this clonotype: Its antigen target is currently unknown. The conserved phenylalanine or tryptophan is not found at the CDR3 terminus, so this likely reflects a read error.

Here is what the overall study found, with its caveats: Compared with newly diagnosed patients, patients with persistent Graves' disease had lower TCR Shannon entropy and fewer highly expanded clones, which suggests clonal expansion. More public clonotypes were shared among persistent patients (under 3,000) than among newly diagnosed patients (roughly 1,000). Sequencing and analysis were limited to the TCR beta chain. Only peripheral blood was studied, because thyroid tissue, the primary lesion, was inaccessible. Preferential use of TRBV28, TRBJ1-2 and TRBJ2-5 was observed in persistent disease, whereas TRBV20-1 and TRBJ2-1 were favored in newly diagnosed disease. The authors acknowledged the small sample size as a limitation that may reduce accuracy.

The time point label for this specimen denotes: persistent/refractory GD, antithyroid drugs over 5 years with positive TRAb. For both TCR sequencing and RNA sequencing, RNA was extracted from PBMCs using TRIzol. The diagnosis of Graves' disease followed American Thyroid Association guidelines. Patients for the study were recruited at an endocrinology department in Xi'an, China. Each patient gave 7 to 9.5 milliliters of peripheral blood, collected in an EDTA anticoagulant tube. Ficoll Paque Plus density gradient separation was used to isolate PBMCs, and no further T cell sorting was done. RNA quality was checked with an Agilent 2100 Bioanalyzer and agarose gel, and concentration with a NanoDrop 2000. Libraries were built with multiplex PCR. The sequencer was an Illumina HiSeq 4000. iRepertoire HTBI primers and Arm-PCR amplification of CDR3 regions were used to construct TCR beta libraries. Before sequencing, the PCR products underwent gel purification. On the authors' methods: A total of under 80 TRBV and 14 TRBJ segments were identified across samples and were used for gene usage analysis of CDR3 amino acid clonotypes. COPE and FqMerger were used to merge filtered high-quality paired reads into contigs. BLAST was used to align contigs to the IMGT TRBV, TRBD and TRBJ reference genes, and CDR3 was defined following IMGT. Any clonotype with a frequency above 0.1% was classified as a highly expanded clone. Repertoire diversity was measured by Shannon entropy, and V-J evenness by the Gini coefficient. Public clonotypes were defined as clonotypes shared by more than one individual. Starting from the raw public reads, TCRdb applied fastp trimming at Q25, assembled clones with MiXCR and retained in-frame beta chains. Rows are combined by CDR3 protein, so each entry shows the most common genes and DNA. The V and J calls come from TCRdb's annotation, not from the publication. The sample yields 310,000 or so distinct CDR3 sequences; under 25% were counted once. The ten largest clonotypes hold approximately 60% of the sample.

V loses 3 bases of germline sequence and J loses 3 bases, and the interval between the two ends is 20 bases. The germline V gene gives CDR1 as SGHAT and CDR2 as FQNNGV. The CDR3 has 17 residues if both end residues are counted. The kept DNA is CDR3 alone, 51 bases in frame from the first base. This sequence uses TRBV11-2 and TRBJ2-5, with TRBD1 as a weak D call on 6 bases. The source material was peripheral blood mononuclear cells (PBMCs), sampled when the disease was refractory, from a patient treated with antithyroid drugs. This clonotype was sampled from a female donor with Graves disease. The sequenced DNA is TGTGCCAGCAGCTTCGTTGCCGTCCGGGACACTAAAGAGACCCAGTACCTC. Its protein product is CASSFVAVRDTKETQYL.